This is a list of T cell receptor beta chains from one sample in a study of Ad26.COV2.S vaccination and SARS-CoV-2 variants. TCRdb's copy holds only in-frame clones and misses some; the assay was immunoSEQ multiplex PCR. Among about 280,000 clones listed, 70% to 90% were seen once. The sample consisted of peripheral blood, taken in a trial of Ad26.COV2.S vaccine versus placebo. Receptors originate from a person aged 18 to 59 who received the Ad26.COV2.S COVID-19 vaccine or a placebo. CDR3s include the opening cysteine and the closing phenylalanine or tryptophan. The D gene is left open where the match is weak. Clone size is stated in some rows and not others, as once, few, many or a class when expanded.

clone size | J gene | D gene | V gene | CDR3 protein | CDR3 DNA
NA | TRBJ1-1 | NA | TRBV5-1 | CASSSGRTVGTEAFF | TGCGCCAGCAGCTCCGGGAGGACGGTAGGGACTGAAGCTTTCTTT
NA | TRBJ2-7 | NA | TRBV30 | CAWSLGPLNEQYF | TGTGCCTGGAGTTTAGGGCCCTTAAACGAGCAGTACTTC
NA | TRBJ1-4 | TRBD1 | TRBV2 | CASSAGGAGFNEKLFF | TGTGCCAGCAGCGCAGGGGGCGCGGGGTTTAATGAAAAACTGTTTTTT
NA | TRBJ2-1 | NA | TRBV2 | CASRKYNEQFF | TGTGCCAGCAGGAAATACAATGAGCAGTTCTTC
NA | TRBJ1-2 | NA | TRBV6-2/TRBV6-3 | CASSLASYGYTF | TGTGCCAGCAGTTTAGCGAGCTATGGCTACACCTTC
NA | TRBJ2-4 | TRBD2 | TRBV6-5 | CASSHQAGGDIQYF | TGTGCCAGCAGTCACCAGGCGGGGGGCGACATTCAGTACTTC
NA | TRBJ2-7 | TRBD2 | TRBV11-2 | CASSPGTSGLYEQYF | TGTGCCAGCAGCCCGGGGACTAGCGGTCTCTACGAGCAGTACTTC
NA | TRBJ2-3 | NA | TRBV11-2 | CASSWSGGAPLTDTQYF | TGTGCCAGCAGCTGGAGCGGCGGGGCCCCTCTCACAGATACGCAGTATTTT
NA | TRBJ1-4 | NA | TRBV3-1/TRBV3-2 | CASSKRQAFNEKLFF | TGTGCCAGCAGCAAACGACAGGCCTTTAATGAAAAACTGTTTTTT
NA | TRBJ2-3 | NA | TRBV5-6 | CASSLNTDTQYF | TGTGCCAGCAGCCTGAACACAGATACGCAGTATTTT
NA | TRBJ1-1 | NA | TRBV2 | CASTDGGAEAFF | TGTGCCAGCACCGACGGGGGGGCTGAAGCTTTCTTT
NA | TRBJ2-1 | NA | TRBV11-3 | CASSLEARSGEQFF | TGTGCCAGCAGCTTAGAGGCCAGGTCGGGTGAGCAGTTCTTC
NA | TRBJ1-1 | TRBD1 | TRBV4-1 | CASSLGQVGLNTEAFF | TGCGCCAGCAGCCTGGGACAGGTAGGTCTCAACACTGAAGCTTTCTTT
NA | TRBJ2-7 | NA | TRBV4-3 | CASSQARNYEQYF | TGCGCCAGCAGCCAAGCCAGAAACTACGAGCAGTACTTC
NA | TRBJ2-7 | TRBD2 | TRBV9 | CASSDPTSGSENEQYF | TGTGCCAGCAGCGATCCCACTAGCGGGAGTGAAAACGAGCAGTACTTC
NA | TRBJ2-7 | NA | TRBV2 | CASSEVRGYEQYF | TGTGCCAGCAGTGAGGTCAGGGGCTACGAGCAGTACTTC
NA | TRBJ1-1 | TRBD1 | TRBV10-3 | CAISEQGAPNTEAFF | TGTGCCATCAGTGAACAGGGGGCGCCTAACACTGAAGCTTTCTTT
NA | TRBJ1-3 | NA | TRBV27 | CASSPKGFDYGNTIYF | TGTGCCAGCAGTCCGAAGGGGTTCGATTATGGAAACACCATATATTTT
few | TRBJ2-1 | TRBD2 | TRBV7-6 | CASSLSGSSYNEQFF | TGTGCCAGCAGCCTTAGCGGGAGCTCCTACAATGAGCAGTTCTTC
once | TRBJ2-3 | NA | TRBV5-1 | CASRPGQDTQYF | TGCGCCAGCAGGCCGGGGCAGGATACGCAGTATTTT
NA | TRBJ2-5 | TRBD2 | TRBV3-1/TRBV3-2 | CASSRGLAGGNQETQYF | TGTGCCAGCAGCCGAGGACTAGCGGGGGGGAACCAAGAGACCCAGTACTTC
NA | TRBJ1-6 | NA | TRBV29-1 | CSVGGTANSPLHF | TGCAGCGTTGGCGGGACGGCTAATTCACCCCTCCACTTT
NA | TRBJ1-1 | TRBD1 | TRBV14 | CASSQARPGQGNTEAFF | TGTGCCAGCAGCCAAGCTCGACCCGGACAGGGGAACACTGAAGCTTTCTTT
few | TRBJ2-3 | TRBD1 | TRBV18 | CASSPIQGIWTDTQYF | TGTGCCAGCTCACCAATACAGGGGATATGGACAGATACGCAGTATTTT
once | TRBJ2-5 | NA | TRBV5-6 | CASSLAAETQYF | TGTGCCAGCAGCTTGGCGGCAGAGACCCAGTACTTC
NA | TRBJ1-2 | NA | TRBV6-6 | CASSSAGSYGYTF | TGTGCCAGCAGTTCGGCTGGCTCCTATGGCTACACCTTC
few | TRBJ1-1 | NA | TRBV19 | CASRLKGTRVDTEAFF | TGTGCCAGTAGGCTGAAGGGGACGAGAGTTGACACTGAAGCTTTCTTT
NA | TRBJ1-2 | NA | TRBV7-2 | CASSLRTAEPYGYTF | TGTGCCAGCAGCCTAAGGACGGCGGAACCATATGGCTACACCTTC
few | TRBJ2-3 | NA | TRBV6-1 | CASSFPTGDTQYF | TGTGCCAGCAGTTTCCCCACGGGTGATACGCAGTATTTT
once | TRBJ1-2 | NA | TRBV5-1 | CASSFTGRGNYGYTF | TGCGCCAGCAGTTTTACAGGGCGGGGTAACTATGGCTACACCTTC
NA | TRBJ1-2 | NA | TRBV10-3 | CAISETGLGHGYTF | TGTGCCATCAGTGAGACAGGATTAGGCCATGGCTACACCTTC
NA | TRBJ2-7 | NA | TRBV6-5 | CASSYHEQYF | TGTGCCAGCAGTTATCACGAGCAGTACTTC
NA | TRBJ2-5 | NA | TRBV6-2/TRBV6-3 | CASSPLTAGQETQYF | TGTGCCAGCAGTCCACTGACTGCGGGCCAAGAGACCCAGTACTTC
NA | TRBJ1-3 | NA | TRBV30 | CAWSWTENSGNTIYF | TGTGCCTGGTCCTGGACGGAAAACTCTGGAAACACCATATATTTT
NA | TRBJ1-1 | NA | TRBV27 | CASSLRQPGTEAFF | TGTGCCAGCAGTTTACGCCAGCCTGGTACTGAAGCTTTCTTT
NA | TRBJ2-5 | TRBD2 | TRBV4-3 | CASSRGRGVGETQYF | TGCGCCAGCAGCCGAGGCCGGGGGGTAGGAGAGACCCAGTACTTC
NA | TRBJ1-1 | NA | TRBV7-9 | CASTLGMMNTEAFF | TGTGCCAGCACCCTTGGGATGATGAACACTGAAGCTTTCTTT
NA | TRBJ2-2 | TRBD1 | TRBV7-3 | CASSSLGQGIGELFF | TGTGCCAGCAGCTCCCTGGGACAGGGGATCGGGGAGCTGTTTTTT
NA | TRBJ1-6 | NA | TRBV7-2 | CAGALTLDSPLHF | TGTGCCGGGGCCCTAACTCTGGATTCACCCCTCCACTTT
NA | TRBJ2-7 | TRBD1 | TRBV6-6 | CASSYPQGASDEQYF | TGTGCCAGCAGTTACCCCCAGGGGGCATCGGACGAGCAGTACTTC
NA | TRBJ2-7 | TRBD1 | TRBV6-5 | CASSRTQGAPYEQYF | TGTGCCAGCAGTAGGACGCAGGGGGCCCCCTACGAGCAGTACTTC
NA | TRBJ1-2 | NA | TRBV5-6 | CASSLVQGNYGYTF | TGTGCCAGCAGCTTGGTTCAGGGTAACTATGGCTACACCTTC
NA | TRBJ2-1 | NA | TRBV6-5 | CASSYSVARNEQFF | TGTGCCAGCAGTTATTCAGTGGCGCGGAATGAGCAGTTCTTC
once | TRBJ1-1 | NA | TRBV5-1 | CASSLDHDTEAFF | TGCGCCAGCAGCTTGGACCATGACACTGAAGCTTTCTTT
NA | TRBJ1-1 | NA | TRBV6-5 | CASRTTGIPEAFF | TGTGCCAGCAGGACCACAGGGATCCCTGAAGCTTTCTTT
NA | TRBJ2-4 | NA | TRBV3-1/TRBV3-2 | CASSETPGHSKNIQYF | TGTGCCAGCAGCGAAACGCCCGGGCATTCCAAAAACATTCAGTACTTC
NA | TRBJ2-3 | NA | TRBV3-1/TRBV3-2 | CASSQDNGRSRADTQYF | TGTGCCAGCAGCCAAGATAATGGCCGCTCCCGGGCAGATACGCAGTATTTT
NA | TRBJ1-5 | TRBD1 | TRBV27 | CASSPGTGRGQPQHF | TGTGCCAGCAGTCCAGGGACAGGTCGAGGACAGCCCCAGCATTTT
NA | TRBJ2-7 | NA | TRBV6-2/TRBV6-3 | CASSYLSGDEQYF | TGTGCCAGCAGTTACTTGTCCGGGGACGAGCAGTACTTC